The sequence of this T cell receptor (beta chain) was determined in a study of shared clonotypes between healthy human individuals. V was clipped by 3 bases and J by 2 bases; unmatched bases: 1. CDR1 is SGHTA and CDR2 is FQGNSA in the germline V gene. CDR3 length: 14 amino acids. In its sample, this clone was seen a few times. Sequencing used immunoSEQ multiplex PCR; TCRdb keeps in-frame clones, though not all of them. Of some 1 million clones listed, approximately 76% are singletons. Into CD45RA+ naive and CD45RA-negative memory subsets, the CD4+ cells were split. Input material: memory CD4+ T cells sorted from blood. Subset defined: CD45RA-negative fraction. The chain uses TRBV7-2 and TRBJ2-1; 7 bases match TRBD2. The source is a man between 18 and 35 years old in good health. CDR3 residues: CASSFSGTYNEQFF. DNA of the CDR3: TGTGCCAGCAGCTTCAGCGGGACCTACAATGAGCAGTTCTTC.